This TCR beta chain originates from a study of T-cell reconstitution after alpha-beta-depleted transplantation in children. Researchers prepared the TCRbeta library using unique molecular identifiers, the study reports. In TCRdb, the PCR reads were re-called with MiXCR into one record per CDR3 protein. The table records a few hundred thousand distinct CDR3 sequences, approximately 10% of them present only once. The length of the CDR3 is 13 residues. This clonotype was detected only a few times. This material consisted of peripheral blood, taken 180 days after TCRalphabeta/CD19-depleted stem cell transplant. The TCR comes from a male patient between 2 and 10 years old who had a stem cell transplant for chronic granulomatous disease, so the T cells may come from the graft donor. V and J are TRBV21-1 and TRBJ2-1; TRBD1 was called by the table and not checked on the DNA. TRBV21-1 is given as a pseudogene. For the CDR3, the DNA is TGTGCCAGCCCCCGGGCAGGGAGCAATGAGCAGTTCTTC. Its translation: CASPRAGSNEQFF.